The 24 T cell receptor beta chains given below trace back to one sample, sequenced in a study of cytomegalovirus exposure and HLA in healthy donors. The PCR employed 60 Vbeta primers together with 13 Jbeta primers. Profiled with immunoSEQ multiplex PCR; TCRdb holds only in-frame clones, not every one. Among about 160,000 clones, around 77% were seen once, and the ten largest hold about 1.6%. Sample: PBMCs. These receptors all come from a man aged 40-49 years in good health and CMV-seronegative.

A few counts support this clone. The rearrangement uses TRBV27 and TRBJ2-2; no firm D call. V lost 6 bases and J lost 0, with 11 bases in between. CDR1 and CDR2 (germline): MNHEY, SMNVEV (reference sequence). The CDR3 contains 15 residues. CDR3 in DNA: TGTGCCAGCAGCCCCGTCGGTGCGAACACCGGGGAGCTGTTTTTT. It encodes CASSPVGANTGELFF.

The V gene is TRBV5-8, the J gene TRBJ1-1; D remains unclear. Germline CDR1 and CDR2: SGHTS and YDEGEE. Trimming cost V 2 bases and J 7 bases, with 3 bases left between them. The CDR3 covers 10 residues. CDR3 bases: TGTGCCAGCAGCTTCATTGAAGCTTTCTTT. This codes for CASSFIEAFF. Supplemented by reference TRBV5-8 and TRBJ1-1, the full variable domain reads EAGVTQSPTHLIKTRGQQATLRCSPISGHTSVYWYQQALGLGLQFLLWYDEGEERNRGNFPPRFSGRQFPNYSSELNVNALELEDSALYLCASSFIEAFFGQGTRLTVV.

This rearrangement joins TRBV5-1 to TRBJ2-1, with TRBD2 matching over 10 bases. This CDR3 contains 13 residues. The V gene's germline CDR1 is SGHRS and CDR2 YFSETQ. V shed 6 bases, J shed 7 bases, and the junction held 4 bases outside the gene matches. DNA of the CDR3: TGCGCCAGCATGGGACTAGCGATTAATGAGCAGTTCTTC. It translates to CASMGLAINEQFF.

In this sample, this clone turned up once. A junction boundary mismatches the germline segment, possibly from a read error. CDR3 loop: CASSQATGGTISGANGLTF. The CDR3 DNA follows: TGTGCCAGCAGCCAAGCCACCGGGGGTACGATTTCTGGGGCCAACGGCCTGACTTTC. This chain joins TRBV14 and TRBJ2-6; D might be TRBD2 (6 bases). The germline V gene encodes CDR1 SGHDN and CDR2 FVKESK. The CDR3 length is 19 residues.

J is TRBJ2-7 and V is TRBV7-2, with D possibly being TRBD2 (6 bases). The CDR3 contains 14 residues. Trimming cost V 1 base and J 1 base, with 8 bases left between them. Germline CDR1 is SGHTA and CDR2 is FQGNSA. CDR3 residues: CASSLDSGSYEQYV. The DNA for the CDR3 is TGTGCCAGCAGCTTAGATAGCGGTTCCTACGAGCAGTACGTC.

In DNA form, the CDR3 reads TGTGCCTGGAGCCCGGACAGGGGGGCTGAAGCTTTCTTT. This sequence encodes CAWSPDRGAEAFF. The J gene is TRBJ1-1, the V gene TRBV30; TRBD1 matches at 10 bases. Germline lookup yields CDR1 GTSNPN and CDR2 SVGIG (reference sequence). The CDR3 totals 13 residues. The junction had 4 bases not matched to a gene; V was cut back by 3 bases and J by 6 bases.

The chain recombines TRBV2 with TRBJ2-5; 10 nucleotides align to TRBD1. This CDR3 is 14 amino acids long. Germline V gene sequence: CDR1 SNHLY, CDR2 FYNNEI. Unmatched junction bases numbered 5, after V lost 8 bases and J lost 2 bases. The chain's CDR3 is CASEPGQGQETQYF. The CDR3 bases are TGTGCCAGCGAGCCGGGACAGGGGCAAGAGACCCAGTACTTC.

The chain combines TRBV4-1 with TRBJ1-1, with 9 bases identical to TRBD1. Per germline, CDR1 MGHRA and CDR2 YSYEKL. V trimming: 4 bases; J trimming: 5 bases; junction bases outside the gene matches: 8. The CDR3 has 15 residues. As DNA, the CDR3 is TGCGCCAGCAGCCTACAGGGGGCTGGTCTGACTGAAGCTTTCTTT. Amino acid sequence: CASSLQGAGLTEAFF.

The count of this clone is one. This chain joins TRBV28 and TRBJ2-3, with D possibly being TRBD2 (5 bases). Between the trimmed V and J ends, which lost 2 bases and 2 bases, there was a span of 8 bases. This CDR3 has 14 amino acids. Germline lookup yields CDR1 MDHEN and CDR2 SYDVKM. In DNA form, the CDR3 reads TGTGCCAGCAGTTTAGAGGGAGACACAGATACGCAGTATTTT. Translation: CASSLEGDTDTQYF. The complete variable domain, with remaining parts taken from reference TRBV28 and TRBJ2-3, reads DVKVTQSSRYLVKRTGEKVFLECVQDMDHENMFWYRQDPGLGLRLIYFSYDVKMKEKGDIPEGYSVSREKKERFSLILESASTNQTSMYLCASSLEGDTDTQYFGPGTRLTVL.

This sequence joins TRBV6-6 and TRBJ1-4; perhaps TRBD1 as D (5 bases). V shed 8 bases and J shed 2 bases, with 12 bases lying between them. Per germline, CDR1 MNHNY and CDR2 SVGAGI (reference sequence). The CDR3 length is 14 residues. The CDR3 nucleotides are TGTGCCAGCGGTAGAGGGACTACTAATGAAAAACTGTTTTTT. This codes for CASGRGTTNEKLFF.

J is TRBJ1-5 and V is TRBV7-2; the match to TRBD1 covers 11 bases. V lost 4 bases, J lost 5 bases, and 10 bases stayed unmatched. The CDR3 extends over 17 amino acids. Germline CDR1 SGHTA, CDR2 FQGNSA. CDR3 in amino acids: CASSSYLDRGRHQPQHF. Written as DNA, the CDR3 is TGTGCCAGCAGCTCCTACCTGGACAGGGGGCGTCATCAGCCCCAGCATTTT.

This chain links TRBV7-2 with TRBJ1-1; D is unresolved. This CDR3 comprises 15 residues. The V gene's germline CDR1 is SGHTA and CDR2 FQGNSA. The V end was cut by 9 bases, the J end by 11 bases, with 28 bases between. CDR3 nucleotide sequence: TGTGCCAGTCTTTCCCCATTTGCTACGGTCGGGTCGGCTTTCTTT. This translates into CASLSPFATVGSAFF. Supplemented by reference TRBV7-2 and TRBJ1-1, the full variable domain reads GAGVSQSPSNKVTEKGKDVELRCDPISGHTALYWYRQSLGQGLEFLIYFQGNSAPDKSGLPSDRFSAERTGGSVSTLTIQRTQQEDSAVYLCASLSPFATVGSAFFGQGTRLTVV.

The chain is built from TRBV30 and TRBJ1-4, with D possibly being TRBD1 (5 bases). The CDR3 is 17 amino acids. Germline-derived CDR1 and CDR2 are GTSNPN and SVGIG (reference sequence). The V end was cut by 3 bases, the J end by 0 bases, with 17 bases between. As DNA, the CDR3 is TGTGCCTGGAGGGCCGGGGGAGCCTTTGCAACTAATGAAAAACTGTTTTTT. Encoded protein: CAWRAGGAFATNEKLFF.

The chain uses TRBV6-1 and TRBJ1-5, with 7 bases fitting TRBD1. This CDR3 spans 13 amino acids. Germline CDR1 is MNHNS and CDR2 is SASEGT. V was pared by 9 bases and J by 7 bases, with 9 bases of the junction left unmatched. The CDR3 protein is CASDPDRNQPQHF. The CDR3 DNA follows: TGTGCCAGTGACCCGGACAGGAACCAGCCCCAGCATTTT.

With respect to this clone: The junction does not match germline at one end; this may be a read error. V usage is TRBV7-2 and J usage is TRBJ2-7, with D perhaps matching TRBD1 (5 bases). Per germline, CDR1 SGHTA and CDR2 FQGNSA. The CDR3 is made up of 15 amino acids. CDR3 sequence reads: CAGSLLGESSYEQYF. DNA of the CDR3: TGTGCCGGCAGCTTATTAGGGGAAAGCTCCTACGAGCAGTACTTC. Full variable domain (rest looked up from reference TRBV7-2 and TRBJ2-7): GAGVSQSPSNKVTEKGKDVELRCDPISGHTALYWYRQSLGQGLEFLIYFQGNSAPDKSGLPSDRFSAERTGGSVSTLTIQRTQQEDSAVYLCAGSLLGESSYEQYFGPGTRLTVT.

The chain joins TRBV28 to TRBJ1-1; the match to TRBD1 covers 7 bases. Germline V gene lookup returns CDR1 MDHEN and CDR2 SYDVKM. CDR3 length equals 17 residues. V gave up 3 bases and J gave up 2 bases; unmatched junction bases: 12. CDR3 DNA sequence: TGTGCCAGCAGTTTTGGCCTAGGCAGGGGGTCCAACACTGAAGCTTTCTTT. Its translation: CASSFGLGRGSNTEAFF.

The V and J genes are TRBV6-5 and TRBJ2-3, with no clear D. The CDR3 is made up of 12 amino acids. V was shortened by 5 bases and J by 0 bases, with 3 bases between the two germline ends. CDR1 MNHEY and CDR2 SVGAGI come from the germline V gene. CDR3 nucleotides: TGTGCCAGCAGTCCGAGCACAGATACGCAGTATTTT. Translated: CASSPSTDTQYF.

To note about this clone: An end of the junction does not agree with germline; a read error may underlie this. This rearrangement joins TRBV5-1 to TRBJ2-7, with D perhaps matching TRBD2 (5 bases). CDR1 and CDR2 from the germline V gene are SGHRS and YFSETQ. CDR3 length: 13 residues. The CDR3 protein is CASSPDRTGNKFF. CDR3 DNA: TGCGCCAGCAGCCCGGATCGAACCGGGAACAAATTCTTC.

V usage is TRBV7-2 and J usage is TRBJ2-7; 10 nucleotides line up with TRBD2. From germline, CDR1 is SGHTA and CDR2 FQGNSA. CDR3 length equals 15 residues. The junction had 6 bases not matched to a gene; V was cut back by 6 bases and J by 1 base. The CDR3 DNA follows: TGTGCCAGCAGTATAGCGGGAGGAGGTTCCTACGAGCAGTACGTC. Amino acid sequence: CASSIAGGGSYEQYV.

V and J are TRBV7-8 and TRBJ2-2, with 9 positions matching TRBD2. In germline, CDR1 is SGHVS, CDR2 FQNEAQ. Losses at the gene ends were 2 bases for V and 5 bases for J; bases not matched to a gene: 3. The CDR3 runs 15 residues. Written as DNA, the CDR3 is TGTGCCAGCAGCTTAAAAGCGGGAGGTACCGGGGAGCTGTTTTTT. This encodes CASSLKAGGTGELFF.

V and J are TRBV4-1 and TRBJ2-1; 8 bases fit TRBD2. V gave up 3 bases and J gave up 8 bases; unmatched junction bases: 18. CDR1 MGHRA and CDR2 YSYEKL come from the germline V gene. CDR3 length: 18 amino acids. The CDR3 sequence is CASSQRLARWRIYHEQFF. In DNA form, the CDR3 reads TGCGCCAGCAGCCAGAGACTAGCGCGGTGGAGAATTTACCATGAGCAGTTCTTC.

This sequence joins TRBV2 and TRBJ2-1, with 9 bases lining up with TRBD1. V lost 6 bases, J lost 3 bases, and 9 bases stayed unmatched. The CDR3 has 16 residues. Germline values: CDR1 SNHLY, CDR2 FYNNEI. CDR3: CASSGQGSIVYNEQFF. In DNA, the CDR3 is TGTGCCAGCAGCGGACAGGGGTCAATTGTCTACAATGAGCAGTTCTTC.

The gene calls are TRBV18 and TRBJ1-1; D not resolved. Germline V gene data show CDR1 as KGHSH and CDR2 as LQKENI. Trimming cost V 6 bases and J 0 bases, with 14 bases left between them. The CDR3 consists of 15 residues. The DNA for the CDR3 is TGTGCCAGCTCGCAAACGTCTACGGTGAACACTGAAGCTTTCTTT. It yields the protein CASSQTSTVNTEAFF. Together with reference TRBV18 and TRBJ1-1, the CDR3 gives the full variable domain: NAGVMQNPRHLVRRRGQEARLRCSPMKGHSHVYWYRQLPEEGLKFMVYLQKENIIDESGMPKERFSAEFPKEGPSILRIQQVVRGDSAAYFCASSQTSTVNTEAFFGQGTRLTVV.

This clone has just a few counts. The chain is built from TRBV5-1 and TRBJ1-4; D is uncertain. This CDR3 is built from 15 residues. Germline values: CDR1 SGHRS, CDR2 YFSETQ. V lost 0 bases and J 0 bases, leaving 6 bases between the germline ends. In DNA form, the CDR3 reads TGCGCCAGCAGCTTGGGGGCAGCAACTAATGAAAAACTGTTTTTT. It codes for CASSLGAATNEKLFF.